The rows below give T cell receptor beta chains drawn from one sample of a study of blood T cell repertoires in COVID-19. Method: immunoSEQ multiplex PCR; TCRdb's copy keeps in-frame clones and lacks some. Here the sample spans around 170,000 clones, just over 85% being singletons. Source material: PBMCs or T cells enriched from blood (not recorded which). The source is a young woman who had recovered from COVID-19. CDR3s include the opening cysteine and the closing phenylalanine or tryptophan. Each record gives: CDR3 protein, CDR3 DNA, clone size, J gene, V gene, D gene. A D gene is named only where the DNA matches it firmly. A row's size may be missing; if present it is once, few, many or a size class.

CASSIIRGNGYTF TGTGCCAGTAGTATAATACGGGGGAATGGCTACACCTTC . TRBJ1-2 TRBV19 .
CASSSIGGPGYGYTF TGTGCCAGCAGCTCCATAGGGGGTCCGGGCTATGGCTACACCTTC once TRBJ1-2 TRBV7-2 .
CAIRNTGVSTEAFF TGTGCCATCAGGAACACAGGGGTAAGCACTGAAGCTTTCTTT . TRBJ1-1 TRBV10-3 TRBD1
CASSPTRGGTGELFF TGCGCCAGCAGCCCCACTAGGGGGGGAACCGGGGAGCTGTTTTTT . TRBJ2-2 TRBV5-1 .
CASSYSVQGANYEQYF TGTGCCAGCAGTTACTCGGTCCAGGGGGCCAATTACGAGCAGTACTTC . TRBJ2-7 TRBV6-5 TRBD1
CASSYAPGQGAYEQYF TGTGCCAGCAGTTACGCGCCGGGACAGGGGGCTTACGAGCAGTACTTC few TRBJ2-7 TRBV6-2/TRBV6-3 TRBD1
CASSQRSEALSVGGYTF TGTGCCAGTAGCCAAAGGTCGGAGGCTTTAAGCGTCGGTGGCTACACCTTC once TRBJ1-2 TRBV19 .
CASSPQSFSYEQYF TGTGCCAGCAGCCCCCAGTCGTTCTCTTACGAGCAGTACTTC . TRBJ2-7 TRBV7-8 .
CASSELVQDNQPQHF TGCGCCAGCAGTGAATTGGTGCAGGACAATCAGCCCCAGCATTTT . TRBJ1-5 TRBV10-2 .
CASSYGGAQYF TGTGCCAGCAGCTACGGGGGGGCGCAGTATTTT . TRBJ2-3 TRBV5-4 TRBD2
CASTGSGGPDTQYF TGTGCCAGCACCGGGTCCGGAGGACCAGATACGCAGTATTTT . TRBJ2-3 TRBV6-5 .
CASSQDRLAGVTYEQYF TGCGCCAGCAGCCAAGACCGGCTAGCGGGGGTTACCTACGAGCAGTACTTC . TRBJ2-7 TRBV4-3 TRBD2
CASGFEAATNEKLFF TGTGCCAGCGGCTTTGAGGCGGCAACTAATGAAAAACTGTTTTTT once TRBJ1-4 TRBV6-5 .
CASRHTGRGPYNEQFF TGTGCCAGCAGACACACAGGGCGCGGCCCATACAATGAGCAGTTCTTC . TRBJ2-1 TRBV27 .
CASRSGSSYEQYF TGTGCCAGCAGATCGGGGAGCTCCTACGAGCAGTACTTC . TRBJ2-7 TRBV2 .
CASSRDRVQNSPLHF TGTGCCAGTAGTAGAGACAGGGTCCAGAATTCACCCCTCCACTTT . TRBJ1-6 TRBV19 TRBD1
CSVESGDGPEAFF TGCAGCGTTGAATCCGGGGATGGTCCTGAAGCTTTCTTT once TRBJ1-1 TRBV29-1 .
CASSLPGTGGEQFF TGCGCCAGCAGCCTTCCAGGGACAGGGGGTGAGCAGTTCTTC once TRBJ2-1 TRBV5-1 TRBD1
CASSPGRAQGYSNQPQHF TGTGCCAGCTCACCCGGCAGGGCCCAGGGATATAGCAATCAGCCCCAGCATTTT . TRBJ1-5 TRBV18 .
CASSQGGEQFF TGTGCCAGCAGCCAAGGGGGTGAGCAGTTCTTC . TRBJ2-1 TRBV7-3 .
CASSSPDRGTDTQYF TGTGCCAGCAGCTCGCCGGACAGGGGGACAGATACGCAGTATTTT . TRBJ2-3 TRBV7-9 TRBD1
CADGPFSHLPGWGQKCGDTEAFF TGCGCCGACGGTCCCTTTTCACATTTGCCGGGGTGGGGACAAAAATGTGGGGACACTGAAGCTTTCTTT . TRBJ1-1 TRBV5-1 .
CASSMGTENEKLFF TGTGCCAGTAGTATGGGGACAGAGAATGAAAAACTGTTTTTT . TRBJ1-4 TRBV19 TRBD1
CASSVSEGGNQPQHF TGTGCCAGCTCAGTAAGCGAGGGAGGCAATCAGCCCCAGCATTTT few TRBJ1-5 TRBV6-5 .
CASSVSVGPNTEAFF TGTGCCAGCAGTGTTTCGGTGGGGCCGAACACTGAAGCTTTCTTT . TRBJ1-1 TRBV25-1 .
CASKNTGAYEQYF TGTGCCAGCAAAAATACAGGGGCCTACGAGCAGTACTTC . TRBJ2-7 TRBV12-3/TRBV12-4 TRBD1
CASSLVTGQEQFF TGTGCCAGCAGCTTAGTTACAGGGCAGGAGCAGTTCTTC . TRBJ2-1 TRBV7-2 .
CASRQGIASSYEQYF TGCGCCAGCAGACAGGGGATCGCTAGCTCCTACGAGCAGTACTTC . TRBJ2-7 TRBV10-2 TRBD1
CASSLVRQGSAWGETQYF TGTGCCAGCAGCTTGGTGCGACAGGGGTCGGCTTGGGGAGAGACCCAGTACTTC . TRBJ2-5 TRBV5-6 TRBD1
CASSSAGGQDGELFF TGTGCCAGCAGTTCAGCGGGGGGGCAGGACGGGGAGCTGTTTTTT . TRBJ2-2 TRBV28 TRBD2
CASSLATGATSPLHF TGTGCCAGTAGTCTCGCGACAGGGGCTACTTCACCCCTCCACTTT . TRBJ1-6 TRBV19 TRBD1
CASSKGTLGNGLTDTQYF TGTGCCAGCAGCAAAGGGACTTTAGGAAATGGACTCACAGATACGCAGTATTTT . TRBJ2-3 TRBV21-1 .
CASSVFIPGANVLTF TGTGCCAGCAGTGTTTTTATCCCTGGGGCCAACGTCCTGACTTTC . TRBJ2-6 TRBV2 .
CASSSGGAWQETQYF TGTGCCAGCAGTTCGGGGGGCGCCTGGCAAGAGACCCAGTACTTC . TRBJ2-5 TRBV28 .
CAIRDRDYYEQYF TGTGCCATCAGGGACCGGGACTACTACGAGCAGTACTTC . TRBJ2-7 TRBV10-3 TRBD2
CASSVAGSWNTQYF TGTGCCAGCAGCGTAGCGGGTAGTTGGAATACGCAGTATTTT . TRBJ2-3 TRBV9 .
CASCRDIRNEQFF TGTGCCAGCTGCAGGGATATACGCAATGAGCAGTTCTTC . TRBJ2-1 TRBV2 .
CASRVGQGARNEQFF TGTGCCAGCAGGGTCGGACAGGGGGCTAGGAATGAGCAGTTCTTC once TRBJ2-1 TRBV6-5 TRBD1
CASSGQTNTEAFF TGTGCCAGCTCAGGACAGACAAACACTGAAGCTTTCTTT once TRBJ1-1 TRBV18 .
CAVGQSNSNQPQHF TGTGCCGTTGGACAGTCCAATAGCAATCAGCCCCAGCATTTT once TRBJ1-5 TRBV10-3 .
CASTPDTFSGNTIYF TGTGCCAGCACCCCCGACACTTTCTCTGGAAACACCATATATTTT . TRBJ1-3 TRBV7-9 .
CASSSRDRGRALGVPGELFF TGTGCCAGCAGCTCGCGGGACAGGGGGCGGGCTTTGGGGGTGCCCGGGGAGCTGTTTTTT . TRBJ2-2 TRBV4-2 TRBD1
CASRLADTVYYNEQFF TGTGCCAGCAGACTAGCGGACACAGTTTACTACAATGAGCAGTTCTTC . TRBJ2-1 TRBV5-6 TRBD2
CASSSLAGAGGYEQYF TGTGCCAGCAGCTCCCTGGCGGGGGCGGGGGGCTACGAGCAGTACTTC once TRBJ2-7 TRBV7-6 TRBD2
CASSTTGYTEAFF TGTGCCAGCAGTACAACGGGGTACACTGAAGCTTTCTTT many TRBJ1-1 TRBV27 .
CASSNGVRQPQHF TGTGCCAGCAGTAACGGGGTACGGCAGCCCCAGCATTTT . TRBJ1-5 TRBV27 .
CASSLVSLGETQYF TGTGCCAGCAGCTTGGTATCCCTAGGCGAGACCCAGTACTTC . TRBJ2-5 TRBV5-4 .
CASSGTGTTNEKLFF TGTGCCAGCAGTGGGACAGGGACAACTAATGAAAAACTGTTTTTT once TRBJ1-4 TRBV2 TRBD1
CASSIGRGDTEAFF TGTGCCAGTAGTATCGGGCGGGGGGACACTGAAGCTTTCTTT . TRBJ1-1 TRBV19 .
CASSQGHRSSNEKLFF TGTGCCAGCAGCCAGGGGCATCGCAGTAGTAATGAAAAACTGTTTTTT . TRBJ1-4 TRBV11-2 .
CASSSRRALRDYGYTF TGTGCCAGCAGCTCTCGGAGGGCGCTGAGGGACTATGGCTACACCTTC . TRBJ1-2 TRBV28 .
CASSESLAGGVYEQYF TGTGCCAGCAGTGAATCCCTAGCGGGAGGGGTTTACGAGCAGTACTTC . TRBJ2-7 TRBV6-1 TRBD2